This T cell receptor (beta chain) appears in the sequencing data of a study of T-cell reconstitution after alpha-beta-depleted transplantation in children. Preparing the TCRbeta library involved the use of unique molecular identifiers. TCRdb re-called the PCR reads with MiXCR, one entry per CDR3 protein. The sample includes about 580,000 distinct CDR3 sequences, under 30% of them seen just once. Trimming removed 4 bases from V and 4 bases from J; junction bases left unmatched: 6. The length of the CDR3 is 13 residues. CDR1 and CDR2 from the germline V gene are SQVTM and ANQGSEA. This clonotype was detected ten times or more.

The TCR was taken from a boy under three years old who had a stem cell transplant for acute myeloid leukemia, so the T cells may come from the graft donor. Source: PBMCs, mostly from graft donor cells, taken 360 days after TCRalphabeta/CD19-depleted stem cell transplant. The rearrangement joins TRBV29-1 to TRBJ2-5; 7 positions agree with TRBD2. For the CDR3, the DNA is TGCAGCGTTGTCGGGGGGTGGGGAGAGACCCAGTACTTC. This codes for CSVVGGWGETQYF. The full variable domain, with the rest looked up from reference TRBV29-1 and TRBJ2-5, is SAVISQKPSRDICQRGTSLTIQCQVDSQVTMMFWYRQQPGQSLTLIATANQGSEATYESGFVIDKFPISRPNLTFSTLTVSNMSPEDSSIYLCSVVGGWGETQYFGPGTRLLVL.